This paragraph reports one TCR beta chain. Its antigen is currently unknown. Random hexamers were used to reverse transcribe the RNA input (roughly 0.5 to 1 ug). TCRdb analysed the immunoSEQ multiplex PCR reads with MiXCR anew, one entry per CDR3 protein. The data contain some 110,000 distinct CDR3 sequences, roughly 95% of them singletons. The data are from a study of CD8 T cells in Susac syndrome. Findings and caveats of the study: Susac syndrome CD8+ repertoires were clonally expanded, most strongly in CD8+ TEMRA cells.

Trimming removed 5 bases from V and 8 bases from J, with 10 bases in between. The CDR3 runs 12 residues. The germline gives CDR1 SGHVS, CDR2 FQNEAQ. The TCR originated in a human donor with Susac syndrome. The J gene is TRBJ2-1, the V gene TRBV7-8, with D tentatively TRBD1 (6 bases). The sequenced sample was CD8+ T cells from PBMCs. This CDR3 is CASSEQGDEQFF. The CDR3 DNA reads as TGTGCCAGCAGCGAACAGGGCGATGAGCAGTTCTTC.